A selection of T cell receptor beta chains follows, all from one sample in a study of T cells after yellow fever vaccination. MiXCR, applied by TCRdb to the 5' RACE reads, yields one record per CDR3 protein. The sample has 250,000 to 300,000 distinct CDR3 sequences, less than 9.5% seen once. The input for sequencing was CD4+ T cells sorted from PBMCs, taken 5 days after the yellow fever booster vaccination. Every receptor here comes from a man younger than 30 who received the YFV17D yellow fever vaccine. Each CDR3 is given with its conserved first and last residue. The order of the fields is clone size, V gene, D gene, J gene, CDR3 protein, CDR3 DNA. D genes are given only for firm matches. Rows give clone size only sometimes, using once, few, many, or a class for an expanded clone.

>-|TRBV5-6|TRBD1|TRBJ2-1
CASSLYGTGESSEQFF
TGTGCCAGCAGCTTGTACGGGACAGGGGAGAGTAGTGAGCAGTTCTTC
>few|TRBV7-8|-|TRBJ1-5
CASSLAYSNQPQHF
TGTGCCAGCAGCTTAGCGTATAGCAATCAGCCCCAGCATTTT
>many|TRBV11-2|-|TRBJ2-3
CASSVGDNTDTQYF
TGTGCCAGCAGCGTCGGGGATAACACAGATACGCAGTATTTT
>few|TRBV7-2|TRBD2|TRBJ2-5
CASSRRPGGGETQYF
TGTGCCAGCAGCCGTCGTCCGGGGGGGGGAGAGACCCAGTACTTC
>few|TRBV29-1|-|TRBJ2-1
CSVAPHGAHADEQFF
TGCAGCGTTGCACCCCACGGGGCTCATGCCGATGAGCAGTTCTTC
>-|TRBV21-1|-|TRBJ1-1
CASSRKGREDTEAFF
TGTGCCAGCAGCAGAAAGGGACGGGAGGACACTGAAGCTTTCTTT
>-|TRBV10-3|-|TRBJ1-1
CAISETVNTEAFF
TGTGCCATCAGTGAGACCGTGAACACTGAAGCTTTCTTT
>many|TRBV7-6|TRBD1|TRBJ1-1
CASSWDRANTEAFF
TGTGCCAGCAGCTGGGACAGGGCCAACACTGAAGCTTTCTTT
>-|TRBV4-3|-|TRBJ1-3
CASSHPPPRNTIYF
TGCGCCAGCAGCCACCCCCCGCCCCGAAACACCATATATTTT
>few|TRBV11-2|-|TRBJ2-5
CASTRRETQYF
TGTGCCAGCACGAGGAGGGAGACCCAGTACTTC
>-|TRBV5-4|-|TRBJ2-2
CASRLTGSGELFF
TGTGCCAGCAGGCTTACAGGGTCCGGGGAGCTGTTTTTT
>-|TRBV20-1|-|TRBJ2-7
CSARVGGYEQYF
TGCAGTGCTAGGGTGGGCGGCTACGAGCAGTACTTC
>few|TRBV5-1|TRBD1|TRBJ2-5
CASSLEGTGGLYQETQYF
TGCGCCAGCAGCTTGGAAGGGACAGGGGGCCTGTACCAAGAGACCCAGTACTTC
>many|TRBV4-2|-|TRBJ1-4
CASSQDSRASEKLFF
TGTGCCAGCAGCCAAGATTCTCGGGCCTCGGAAAAACTGTTTTTT
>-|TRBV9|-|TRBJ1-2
CASGRMDYGYTF
TGTGCCAGCGGGCGAATGGACTATGGCTACACCTTC
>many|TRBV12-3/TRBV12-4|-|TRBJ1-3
CASSLERNTIYF
TGTGCCAGCAGTTTAGAACGAAACACCATATATTTT
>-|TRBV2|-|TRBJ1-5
CASSRERSNQPQHF
TGTGCCAGCTCGAGGGAGAGGAGCAATCAGCCCCAGCATTTT
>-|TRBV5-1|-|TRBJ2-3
CASSPPGLGKDTQYF
TGCGCCAGCAGCCCTCCTGGCCTCGGGAAAGATACGCAGTATTTT
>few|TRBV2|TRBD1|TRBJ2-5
CASSDGQGKTQYF
TGTGCCAGCAGTGACGGACAGGGGAAGACCCAGTACTTC
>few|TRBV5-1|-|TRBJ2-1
CASSLLVGHEQFF
TGCGCCAGCAGCTTGTTGGTGGGCCATGAGCAGTTCTTC
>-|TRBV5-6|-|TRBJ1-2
CASRPRGEANYGYTF
TGTGCCAGCAGGCCTCGGGGGGAGGCTAACTATGGCTACACCTTC
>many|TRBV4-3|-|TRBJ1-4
CASSQALLATNEKLFF
TGCGCCAGCAGCCAAGCCCTTCTTGCAACTAATGAAAAACTGTTTTTT
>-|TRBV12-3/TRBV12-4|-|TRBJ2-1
CASSPGGGQLRQFF
TGTGCCAGCAGCCCCGGGGGTGGACAGTTACGTCAGTTCTTC
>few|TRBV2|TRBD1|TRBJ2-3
CASSVGQGPDTQYF
TGTGCCAGCAGTGTGGGACAGGGCCCAGATACGCAGTATTTT
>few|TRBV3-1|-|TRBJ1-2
CASSQDSNGYTF
TGTGCCAGCAGCCAAGACAGTAATGGCTACACCTTC
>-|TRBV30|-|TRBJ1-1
CAWTIVGAGTEAFF
TGTGCCTGGACCATCGTAGGGGCAGGCACTGAAGCTTTCTTT
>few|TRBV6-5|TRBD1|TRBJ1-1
CASKRRQGLNTEAFF
TGTGCCAGCAAACGAAGACAGGGACTGAACACTGAAGCTTTCTTT
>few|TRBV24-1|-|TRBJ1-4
CATSGPDQEKLFF
TGTGCCACCAGTGGGCCGGACCAAGAAAAACTGTTTTTT
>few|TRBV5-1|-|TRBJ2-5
CASSGESPETQYF
TGCGCCAGCAGCGGGGAGAGTCCAGAGACCCAGTACTTC
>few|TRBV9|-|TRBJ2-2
CASSVVGGTGELFF
TGTGCCAGCAGCGTAGTAGGCGGCACCGGGGAGCTGTTTTTT
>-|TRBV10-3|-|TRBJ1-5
CAIGRGSNQPQHF
TGTGCCATCGGTCGCGGGAGCAATCAGCCCCAGCATTTT
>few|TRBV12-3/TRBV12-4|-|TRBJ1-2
CASSFNGGYTF
TGTGCCAGCAGCTTTAACGGGGGCTACACCTTC
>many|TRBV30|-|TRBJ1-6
CAWNVWGEDSPLHF
TGTGCCTGGAATGTCTGGGGTGAGGATTCACCCCTCCACTTT